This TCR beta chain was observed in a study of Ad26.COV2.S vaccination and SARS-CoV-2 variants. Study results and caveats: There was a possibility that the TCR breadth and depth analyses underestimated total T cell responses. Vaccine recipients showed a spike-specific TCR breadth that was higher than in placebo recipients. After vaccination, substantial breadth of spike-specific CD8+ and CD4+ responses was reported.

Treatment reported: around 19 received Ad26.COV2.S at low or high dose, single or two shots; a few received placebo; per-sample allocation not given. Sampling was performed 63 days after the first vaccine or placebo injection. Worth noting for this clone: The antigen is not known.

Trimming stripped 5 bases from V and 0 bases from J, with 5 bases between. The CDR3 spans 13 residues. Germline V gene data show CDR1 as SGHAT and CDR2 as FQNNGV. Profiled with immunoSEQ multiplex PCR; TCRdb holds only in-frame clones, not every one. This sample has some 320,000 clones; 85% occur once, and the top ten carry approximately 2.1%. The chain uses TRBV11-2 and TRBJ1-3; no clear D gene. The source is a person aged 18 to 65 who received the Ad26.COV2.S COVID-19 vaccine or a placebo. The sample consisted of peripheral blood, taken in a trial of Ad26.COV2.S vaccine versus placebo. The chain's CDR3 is CASSPNSGNTIYF. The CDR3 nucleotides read TGTGCCAGCAGCCCGAACTCTGGAAACACCATATATTTT.